This T cell receptor beta chain was sequenced for a study of T cell responses to AZD1222 COVID-19 vaccine. Using immunoSEQ multiplex PCR, the repertoire was profiled, and TCRdb retains in-frame clones only, with some absent. The sample contains about 140,000 clones, roughly 93% of which appear only once. The V gene's germline CDR1 is MGHRA and CDR2 YSYEKL. Trimming cost V 4 bases and J 0 bases, with 11 bases left between them. This CDR3 is 15 amino acids long. The V call is TRBV4-1, the J call TRBJ2-3; D might be TRBD2 (7 bases). The sequence derives from an adult who received the AZD1222 COVID-19 vaccine. The starting material was peripheral blood, obtained 28 days after the second AZD1222 dose. The CDR3 region has the DNA TGCGCCAGCAGCCCTGGGGGGGGCAGCACAGATACGCAGTATTTT. Protein: CASSPGGGSTDTQYF.